These T cell receptor beta chains were read from a single sample in a study of T cell responses to AZD1222 COVID-19 vaccine. Assay used: immunoSEQ multiplex PCR; TCRdb lists only in-frame clones, some missing. The sample includes 100,000 to 120,000 clones, roughly 89% seen only once; the top ten take about two fifths. This sample comprised peripheral blood, obtained 28 days after the second AZD1222 dose. The receptors shown here come from an adult who received the AZD1222 COVID-19 vaccine. The CDR3 runs from the conserved cysteine through the conserved F or W. A D gene is named only where the DNA matches it firmly. Size is stated for part of the rows, as once, few or many counts, or as a class when the clone is expanded.

D: .
V: TRBV28
size: .
J: TRBJ1-1
CDR3: CASSSLTDLEAFF
DNA: TGTGCCAGCAGTAGCCTGACGGACCTAGAAGCTTTCTTT

D: .
V: TRBV6-5
size: .
J: TRBJ2-1
CDR3: CASAGLMVQMGEQFF
DNA: TGTGCCAGCGCCGGCCTTATGGTCCAAATGGGCGAGCAGTTCTTC

D: .
V: TRBV3-1/TRBV3-2
size: once
J: TRBJ2-7
CDR3: CASSRTGISYEQYF
DNA: TGTGCCAGCAGCCGAACAGGGATCTCCTACGAGCAGTACTTC

D: .
V: TRBV9
size: .
J: TRBJ1-6
CDR3: CASSAGLNPSPLHF
DNA: TGTGCCAGCAGCGCAGGGCTGAACCCGTCACCCCTCCACTTT

D: TRBD1
V: TRBV28
size: .
J: TRBJ2-7
CDR3: CASSFGDRLSSYEQYF
DNA: TGTGCCAGCAGTTTCGGGGACAGGCTGTCATCCTACGAGCAGTACTTC

D: TRBD1
V: TRBV27
size: .
J: TRBJ1-2
CDR3: CASSPRQGINYGYTF
DNA: TGTGCCAGCAGTCCCAGACAGGGGATCAACTATGGCTACACCTTC

D: .
V: TRBV30
size: .
J: TRBJ2-7
CDR3: CAWSLGDTGGYEQYF
DNA: TGTGCCTGGAGTTTAGGGGACACTGGCGGCTACGAGCAGTACTTC

D: .
V: TRBV9
size: .
J: TRBJ1-3
CDR3: CASSVSGGVNTIYF
DNA: TGTGCCAGCAGCGTCTCGGGTGGGGTAAACACCATATATTTT

D: .
V: TRBV29-1
size: .
J: TRBJ1-1
CDR3: CSVSPGTNTEAFF
DNA: TGCAGCGTTTCACCGGGAACGAACACTGAAGCTTTCTTT

D: .
V: TRBV21-1
size: .
J: TRBJ2-7
CDR3: CASSNYLVGISYEQYF
DNA: TGTGCCAGCAGCAATTATCTCGTAGGGATCTCCTACGAGCAGTACTTC

D: .
V: TRBV9
size: .
J: TRBJ2-2
CDR3: CASSVTINTGELFF
DNA: TGTGCCAGCAGCGTGACTATTAACACCGGGGAGCTGTTTTTT

D: .
V: TRBV6-5
size: .
J: TRBJ1-5
CDR3: CASSNGGNSNQPQHF
DNA: TGTGCCAGCAGCAACGGTGGGAATAGCAATCAGCCCCAGCATTTT

D: TRBD1
V: TRBV27
size: .
J: TRBJ1-2
CDR3: CASRDRGYGYTF
DNA: TGTGCCAGCCGGGACAGGGGCTATGGCTACACCTTC

D: .
V: TRBV28
size: few
J: TRBJ1-2
CDR3: CASSLQVTNNYGYTF
DNA: TGTGCCAGCAGTTTACAGGTTACGAATAACTATGGCTACACCTTC

D: .
V: TRBV5-6
size: few
J: TRBJ2-7
CDR3: CASSLLSANEQYF
DNA: TGTGCCAGCAGCTTGCTTTCCGCAAACGAGCAGTACTTC

D: TRBD2
V: TRBV9
size: once
J: TRBJ2-3
CDR3: CASSRPLAGGSTDTQYF
DNA: TGTGCCAGCAGCCGGCCCCTGGCGGGAGGGAGCACAGATACGCAGTATTTT

D: .
V: TRBV9
size: .
J: TRBJ1-3
CDR3: CASSPSLTDSGNTIYF
DNA: TGTGCCAGCAGCCCCTCCCTGACAGACTCTGGAAACACCATATATTTT

D: TRBD2
V: TRBV28
size: .
J: TRBJ2-4
CDR3: CASSLRGGVAKNIQYF
DNA: TGTGCCAGCAGTTTACGGGGAGGGGTAGCCAAAAACATTCAGTACTTC

D: TRBD1
V: TRBV5-1
size: .
J: TRBJ2-7
CDR3: CASSQGQGNYEQYF
DNA: TGCGCCAGCAGCCAGGGACAGGGCAACTACGAGCAGTACTTC

D: TRBD1
V: TRBV6-5
size: .
J: TRBJ2-7
CDR3: CASSFPGQGAVYEQYF
DNA: TGTGCCAGCAGTTTCCCGGGACAGGGGGCGGTCTACGAGCAGTACTTC

D: .
V: TRBV4-1
size: .
J: TRBJ1-5
CDR3: CASSQGRGQPQHF
DNA: TGCGCCAGCAGCCAGGGGCGGGGTCAGCCCCAGCATTTT

D: TRBD2
V: TRBV4-1
size: .
J: TRBJ2-3
CDR3: CASSQVVAGGTDTQYF
DNA: TGCGCCAGCAGCCAAGTAGTAGCGGGAGGCACAGATACGCAGTATTTT

D: .
V: TRBV28
size: few
J: TRBJ2-2
CDR3: CASSLVRPAGQNTGELFF
DNA: TGTGCCAGCAGTTTAGTCAGGCCGGCGGGGCAGAACACCGGGGAGCTGTTTTTT

D: .
V: TRBV21-1
size: .
J: TRBJ2-7
CDR3: CASSKNHRGTYEQYF
DNA: TGTGCCAGCAGCAAAAACCACAGGGGCACCTACGAGCAGTACTTC

D: .
V: TRBV5-1
size: .
J: TRBJ1-6
CDR3: CALLSDGYYNSPLHF
DNA: TGCGCCCTACTTAGTGACGGATATTATAATTCACCCCTCCACTTT

D: .
V: TRBV28
size: once
J: TRBJ2-7
CDR3: CATSPPGDRSSYEQYF
DNA: TGTGCCACCTCACCACCCGGTGACAGGAGCTCCTACGAGCAGTACTTC

D: TRBD1
V: TRBV6-5
size: .
J: TRBJ1-1
CDR3: CASSQLRGRTEAFF
DNA: TGTGCCAGCAGTCAATTAAGGGGGCGAACTGAAGCTTTCTTT

D: .
V: TRBV7-3
size: .
J: TRBJ2-3
CDR3: CASSPGRTDTQYF
DNA: TGTGCCAGCAGCCCTGGGAGAACAGATACGCAGTATTTT

D: TRBD1
V: TRBV18
size: once
J: TRBJ1-5
CDR3: CASSPQGQGGQPQHF
DNA: TGTGCCAGCTCACCTCAAGGACAGGGTGGTCAGCCCCAGCATTTT

D: .
V: TRBV27
size: once
J: TRBJ1-6
CDR3: CASSLSVRGGVSRSPLHF
DNA: TGTGCCAGCAGTTTATCCGTACGCGGTGGGGTTTCCAGATCACCCCTCCACTTT

D: .
V: TRBV19
size: .
J: TRBJ2-2
CDR3: CASSIGGRRTGELFF
DNA: TGTGCCAGTAGTATAGGAGGGCGACGAACCGGGGAGCTGTTTTTT

D: .
V: TRBV5-6
size: .
J: TRBJ2-1
CDR3: CASSLEGPLGDEQFF
DNA: TGTGCCAGCAGCTTGGAGGGACCCCTTGGGGATGAGCAGTTCTTC

D: .
V: TRBV9
size: few
J: TRBJ1-2
CDR3: CASSVTTLNYGYTF
DNA: TGTGCCAGCAGCGTGACGACGTTGAACTATGGCTACACCTTC

D: .
V: TRBV2
size: .
J: TRBJ2-5
CDR3: CASSQETQYF
DNA: TGTGCCAGCAGCCAAGAGACCCAGTACTTC

D: TRBD1
V: TRBV5-1
size: .
J: TRBJ2-3
CDR3: CASSFRRGPDTQYF
DNA: TGCGCCAGCAGCTTCCGAAGGGGGCCAGATACGCAGTATTTT

D: .
V: TRBV7-9
size: few
J: TRBJ2-3
CDR3: CASSKGNPDTQYF
DNA: TGTGCCAGCAGCAAAGGGAATCCAGATACGCAGTATTTT

D: .
V: TRBV5-5
size: .
J: TRBJ2-7
CDR3: CASYGVGPLGQYF
DNA: TGTGCCAGTTATGGGGTAGGGCCGTTAGGGCAGTACTTC

D: .
V: TRBV9
size: .
J: TRBJ2-7
CDR3: CASSEGVGEQYF
DNA: TGTGCCAGCAGCGAAGGGGTAGGAGAGCAGTACTTC

D: .
V: TRBV5-4
size: .
J: TRBJ2-7
CDR3: CASSPEPGAYEQYF
DNA: TGTGCCAGCAGCCCTGAGCCGGGGGCCTACGAGCAGTACTTC

D: .
V: TRBV28
size: .
J: TRBJ1-5
CDR3: CASRLLRAGNQPQHF
DNA: TGTGCCAGCAGGTTACTCAGGGCTGGCAATCAGCCCCAGCATTTT

D: .
V: TRBV28
size: .
J: TRBJ1-6
CDR3: CASGLGSGNSPLHF
DNA: TGTGCCAGCGGGCTGGGGAGTGGGAATTCACCCCTCCACTTT

D: TRBD1
V: TRBV20-1
size: once
J: TRBJ1-4
CDR3: CRGQGGEKLFF
DNA: TGCAGGGGACAGGGAGGGGAAAAACTGTTTTTT

D: .
V: TRBV6-2/TRBV6-3
size: .
J: TRBJ2-1
CDR3: CASSYTGRANEQFF
DNA: TGTGCCAGCAGTTACACCGGCAGGGCTAATGAGCAGTTCTTC

D: .
V: TRBV10-3
size: .
J: TRBJ2-5
CDR3: CAISDPARDQETQYF
DNA: TGTGCCATCAGTGATCCCGCGAGGGACCAAGAGACCCAGTACTTC

D: TRBD2
V: TRBV6-5
size: .
J: TRBJ2-1
CDR3: CASRTSATYNEQFF
DNA: TGTGCCAGCAGAACTAGCGCGACCTACAATGAGCAGTTCTTC

D: .
V: TRBV19
size: .
J: TRBJ1-1
CDR3: CASSIGGSTEAFF
DNA: TGTGCCAGTAGTATTGGGGGAAGTACTGAAGCTTTCTTT

D: .
V: TRBV10-3
size: .
J: TRBJ2-7
CDR3: CAISVGAGEQYF
DNA: TGTGCCATCAGTGTCGGGGCTGGCGAGCAGTACTTC

D: .
V: TRBV6-4
size: .
J: TRBJ2-4
CDR3: CASRIPWGEGKNIQYF
DNA: TGTGCCAGCAGAATCCCCTGGGGAGAGGGCAAAAACATTCAGTACTTC

D: .
V: TRBV27
size: .
J: TRBJ2-3
CDR3: CASSPYLTGASTDTQYF
DNA: TGTGCCAGCAGTCCCTATCTGACCGGGGCTAGCACAGATACGCAGTATTTT

D: .
V: TRBV7-2
size: .
J: TRBJ2-3
CDR3: CASRPSAVGDTQYF
DNA: TGTGCCAGCAGACCTAGCGCGGTGGGAGATACGCAGTATTTT

D: .
V: TRBV9
size: .
J: TRBJ1-2
CDR3: CASSVTGLRTNYGYTF
DNA: TGTGCCAGCAGCGTAACAGGTCTCCGTACTAACTATGGCTACACCTTC

D: .
V: TRBV27
size: .
J: TRBJ2-7
CDR3: CASSLNRPPDEQYF
DNA: TGTGCCAGCAGTTTAAACAGGCCGCCGGACGAGCAGTACTTC

D: TRBD2
V: TRBV11-2
size: .
J: TRBJ2-3
CDR3: CASSSGLAGVGSTDTQYF
DNA: TGTGCCAGCAGCTCCGGACTAGCGGGGGTGGGTTCCACAGATACGCAGTATTTT